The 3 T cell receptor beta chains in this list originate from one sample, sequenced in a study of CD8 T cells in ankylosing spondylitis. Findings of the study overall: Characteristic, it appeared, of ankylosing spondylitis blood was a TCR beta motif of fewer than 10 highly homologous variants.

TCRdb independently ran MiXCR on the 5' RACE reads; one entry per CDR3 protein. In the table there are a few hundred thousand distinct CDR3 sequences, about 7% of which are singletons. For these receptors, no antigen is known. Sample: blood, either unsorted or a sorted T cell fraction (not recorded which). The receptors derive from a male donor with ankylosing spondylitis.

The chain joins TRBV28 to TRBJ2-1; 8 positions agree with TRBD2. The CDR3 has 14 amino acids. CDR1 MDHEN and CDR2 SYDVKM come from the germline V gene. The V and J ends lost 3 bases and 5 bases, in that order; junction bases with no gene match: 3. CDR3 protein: CASSFVLADNEQFF. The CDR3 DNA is TGTGCCAGCAGTTTCGTACTAGCGGACAATGAGCAGTTCTTC.

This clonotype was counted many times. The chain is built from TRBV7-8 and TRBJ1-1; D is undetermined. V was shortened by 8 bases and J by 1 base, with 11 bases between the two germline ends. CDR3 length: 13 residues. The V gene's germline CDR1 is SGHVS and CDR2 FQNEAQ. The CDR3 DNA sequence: TGTGCCAGCGTGGGTATCTCGAACACTGAAGCTTTCTTT. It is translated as CASVGISNTEAFF. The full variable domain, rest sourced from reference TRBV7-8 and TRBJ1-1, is GAGVSQSPRYKVAKRGQDVALRCDPISGHVSLFWYQQALGQGPEFLTYFQNEAQLDKSGLPSDRFFAERPEGSVSTLKIQRTQQEDSAVYLCASVGISNTEAFFGQGTRLTVV.

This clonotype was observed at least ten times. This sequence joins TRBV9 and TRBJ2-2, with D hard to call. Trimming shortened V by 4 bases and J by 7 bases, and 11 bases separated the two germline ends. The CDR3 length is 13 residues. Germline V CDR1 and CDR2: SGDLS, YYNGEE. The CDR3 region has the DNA TGTGCCAGCAGCCCCGACGGCGGCGGGGAGCTGTTTTTT. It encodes CASSPDGGGELFF.